This TCR beta chain originates from a study of shared clonotypes between healthy human individuals. TCRdb's copy holds only in-frame clones and misses some; the assay was immunoSEQ multiplex PCR. This sample has fewer than 650,000 clones; approximately 80% occur once, and the top ten carry over 10%. Germline lookup yields CDR1 SGHRS and CDR2 YFSETQ. CDR3 length equals 13 residues. V shed 7 bases and J shed 4 bases, with 15 bases lying between them. The clonotype was recovered from a woman aged 40 to 49 in good health. Some clones in this sample may be carry-over from other donors' samples. The material sequenced was PBMCs. The chain carries TRBV5-1 and TRBJ2-7, with D possibly TRBD1 on 7 matching bases. The CDR3 loop reads CASGPQGRYEQYF. In nucleotides, the CDR3 is TGCGCCAGCGGCCCACAGGGGAGGTACGAGCAGTACTTC.